These 8 T cell receptor beta chains came from one sample sequenced in a study of T cell responses to AZD1222 COVID-19 vaccine. Sequenced by immunoSEQ multiplex PCR; TCRdb stores in-frame clones only, minus some. The sample includes more than 100,000 clones, 90% of them seen just once. Sequences were derived from peripheral blood, sampled on day 0 of AZD1222 vaccination. The receptors derive from an adult in good health.

This chain links TRBV4-3 with TRBJ1-2; no clear D gene. V dropped 0 bases and J dropped 0 bases, with 8 bases sitting between them. CDR1 LGHNA and CDR2 YSLEER come from the germline V gene. The CDR3 consists of 15 residues. The CDR3 coding sequence is TGCGCCAGCAGCCAAGATTCCTTAGCTAACTATGGCTACACCTTC. Protein: CASSQDSLANYGYTF.

The genes are TRBV6-1 and TRBJ1-5; D unresolved. This CDR3 is 14 amino acids long. Germline V gives CDR1 MNHNS, CDR2 SASEGT. V lost 3 bases and J lost 0, with 6 bases in between. The CDR3 coding sequence is TGTGCCAGCAGTGATGCGGGTAGCAATCAGCCCCAGCATTTT. Protein sequence: CASSDAGSNQPQHF.

The DNA of the CDR3 is TGTGCCATCAGTGGCCACAGGGAAGGCTACACCTTC. It translates to CAISGHREGYTF. V gene TRBV10-3 combines with J gene TRBJ1-2; TRBD1 might be the D (6 bases). The CDR3 extends over 12 amino acids. Germline CDR1 is ENHRY and CDR2 is SYGVKD. The germline V and J ends were trimmed by 4 bases and 8 bases, with 11 bases remaining between them.

V and J are TRBV7-9 and TRBJ1-1, with 8 bases identical to TRBD1. Germline trimming cut 5 bases from V and 2 bases from J; bases unmatched to any gene: 7. This CDR3 spans 15 amino acids. The germline V gene encodes CDR1 SEHNR and CDR2 FQNEAQ (reference sequence). The CDR3 here is CASSPFDRGNTEAFF. The CDR3 region has the DNA TGTGCCAGCAGCCCCTTCGACAGGGGAAACACTGAAGCTTTCTTT.

The chain is built from TRBV27 and TRBJ1-1, with 7 bases aligning to TRBD1. The V and J ends lost 6 bases and 2 bases, in that order; junction bases with no gene match: 21. The CDR3 runs 19 residues. CDR1 and CDR2 (germline): MNHEY, SMNVEV (reference sequence). CDR3 sequence reads: CASRDLGRGLLVRNTEAFF. The CDR3 DNA sequence: TGTGCCAGCAGGGATCTGGGTAGGGGGCTTTTAGTTCGCAACACTGAAGCTTTCTTT.

The CDR3: CASSISGGSTGELFF. The CDR3 DNA sequence: TGTGCCAGTAGTATTTCAGGGGGCTCCACCGGGGAGCTGTTTTTT. The chain carries TRBV19 and TRBJ2-2; TRBD1 matches at 8 bases. This CDR3 is 15 amino acids long. Germline V lookup: CDR1 LNHDA, CDR2 SQIVND (reference sequence). Germline trimming cut 3 bases from V and 4 bases from J; bases unmatched to any gene: 4.

CDR3 residues: CASSHGDAEAFF. The CDR3 nucleotides read TGTGCCAGCAGCCATGGGGATGCTGAAGCTTTCTTT. The chain combines TRBV4-2 with TRBJ1-1, with D uncertain. From germline, CDR1 is LGHNA and CDR2 YNFKEQ. V was pared by 3 bases and J by 6 bases, with 8 bases between. The CDR3 is 12 residues long.

The rearrangement links TRBV4-3 to TRBJ1-1; the D gene is possibly TRBD1 (5 bases). Trimming pared 4 bases from V and 1 base from J, leaving 10 bases between. CDR1 is LGHNA, CDR2 YSLEER, per germline. The CDR3 runs to 14 residues. The CDR3: CASSRSTENTEAFF. The CDR3 region has the DNA TGCGCCAGCAGCCGGTCGACAGAGAACACTGAAGCTTTCTTT.